The 16 T cell receptor beta chains reported below all come from one sample, sequenced in a study of human T cells and chemical hapten exposure. One entry per CDR3 protein, called by TCRdb with MiXCR from the RACE reads. The data contain some 350,000 distinct CDR3 sequences, under 8% of them seen just once; the ten biggest clones take up 8.4%. As for time point: patch test 1, 2 weeks after DPC sensitization. Treatment in this sample: therapeutic diphenylcyclopropenone sensitization with weekly scalp DPC. Sequencing used whole blood, obtained in connection with sensitization to the hapten diphenylcyclopropenone (DPC). The receptors were gathered from a woman under 30 with alopecia areata. Some clones in this sample may be carry-over from other donors' samples.

The chain carries TRBV7-9 and TRBJ2-3; no reliable D call. This CDR3 has 14 residues. V lost 5 bases to trimming and J lost 6 bases, with 15 bases between them. Germline loops: CDR1 SEHNR, CDR2 FQNEAQ (reference sequence). The CDR3 DNA reads as TGTGCCAGCAGCCAAGAAATAGCAGTGGATACGCAGTATTTT. It is translated as CASSQEIAVDTQYF.

The J gene is TRBJ1-2, the V gene TRBV29-1, with D possibly matching TRBD1 (5 bases). The CDR3 length is 15 residues. In germline, CDR1 is SQVTM, CDR2 ANQGSEA. With 6 bases removed from V and 1 base from J, the gap between germline ends came to 18 bases. CDR3 DNA sequence: TGCAGCGTGGGGGGTGAAAATATTATTAACTATGGCTACACCTTC. This codes for CSVGGENIINYGYTF.

The gene calls are TRBV6-6 and TRBJ2-7, with 10 bases identical to TRBD1. The V gene end was trimmed by 10 bases and the J gene end by 7 bases; junction bases not matched to a gene: 7. This CDR3 region has 12 residues. From germline, CDR1 is MNHNY and CDR2 SVGAGI (reference sequence). CDR3 in amino acids: CATGTGAGEQYF. CDR3 sequence (DNA): TGTGCCACCGGGACAGGGGCGGGGGAGCAGTACTTC.

CDR3 sequence reads: CASSQERRTSRYNEQFF. CDR3 in DNA: TGTGCCAGCAGCCAAGAACGGAGGACTAGCAGGTACAATGAGCAGTTCTTC. This rearrangement joins TRBV14 to TRBJ2-1; TRBD2 matches at 8 bases. CDR3 length: 17 amino acids. Germline trimming cut 0 bases from V and 4 bases from J; bases unmatched to any gene: 8. Looked up from germline, CDR1 is SGHDN and CDR2 is FVKESK.

CDR3 coding DNA: TGTGCCAGCAGCCGGGCCGGGACAGGAATCATTGGGGGGTTTTTT. It yields the protein CASSRAGTGIIGGFF. The chain couples TRBV21-1 to TRBJ1-4; the table calls TRBD1, which could not be checked here. TRBV21-1 is a listed pseudogene. The CDR3 runs to 15 residues.

This clonotype was seen only a few times. The gene calls are TRBV21-1 and TRBJ2-3. TRBV21-1 is a listed pseudogene. The CDR3 spans 16 residues. CDR3 protein: CASSKVLSASTDTQYF. DNA of the CDR3: TGTGCCAGCAGCAAAGTCCTTAGTGCTAGCACAGATACGCAGTATTTT.

This clonotype occurred a few times. The chain carries TRBV10-3 and TRBJ2-7; tentative D call: TRBD1 (6 bases). Trimming shortened V by 0 bases and J by 2 bases, and 17 bases separated the two germline ends. CDR1 and CDR2 (germline): ENHRY, SYGVKD. The CDR3 extends over 17 amino acids. CDR3 in DNA: TGTGCCATCAGTGAGTCGAGTCAGGGGACCACCACCTACGAGCAGTACTTC. This codes for CAISESSQGTTTYEQYF.

This rearrangement joins TRBV5-1 to TRBJ2-1; D is unresolved. The germline V gene has CDR1 SGHRS and CDR2 YFSETQ. V was trimmed by 4 bases and J by 5 bases, leaving 7 bases between them. The CDR3 contains 12 residues. CDR3 in DNA: TGCGCCAGCAGCCTACAGCACAATGAGCAGTTCTTC. Its protein is CASSLQHNEQFF.

This chain connects TRBV11-2 to TRBJ2-3; D is unresolved. The CDR3 is 13 amino acids. CDR1 SGHAT and CDR2 FQNNGV come from the germline V gene. Between the trimmed V and J ends, which lost 1 base and 6 bases, there was a span of 8 bases. The CDR3 sequence: CASSLGPLDTQYF. The CDR3 DNA is TGTGCCAGCAGCTTAGGACCGTTGGATACGCAGTATTTT. Looking up the rest from reference TRBV11-2 and TRBJ2-3 gives the full variable domain: EAGVAQSPRYKIIEKRQSVAFWCNPISGHATLYWYQQILGQGPKLLIQFQNNGVVDDSQLPKDRFSAERLKGVDSTLKIQPAKLEDSAVYLCASSLGPLDTQYFGPGTRLTVL.

This clonotype has at least ten counts. Its ends do not fully match the called genes, so a read error is possible. This sequence joins TRBV29-1 and TRBJ1-2, with 8 bases lining up with TRBD1. CDR1 and CDR2 from the germline V gene are SQVTM and ANQGSEA. The length of the CDR3 is 14 residues. The CDR3: CSVEDRGDNYGYTF. The CDR3 DNA sequence: TGCAGCGTCGAAGACAGGGGTGACAACTATGGCTACACCTTC.

This clonotype was seen ten or more times. The V gene is TRBV6-4, the J gene TRBJ1-1, with TRBD1 as a possible D gene (6 bases). Between the trimmed V and J ends, which lost 6 bases and 1 base, there was a span of 15 bases. Germline V gene data show CDR1 as MRHNA and CDR2 as SNTAGT. This CDR3 contains 15 residues. CDR3 in DNA: TGTGCCAGCAGCCGACAGGCTTACAGGAACACTGAAGCTTTCTTT. It encodes CASSRQAYRNTEAFF.

The chain is built from TRBV28 and TRBJ2-7; 9 bases are shared with TRBD1. The CDR3 loop spans 14 amino acids. V lost 8 bases and J lost 4; bases outside the gene matches: 9. Germline CDR1 MDHEN, CDR2 SYDVKM. CDR3 sequence (DNA): TGTGCCAGCCGGCCCGGGACAGGGCCGTACGAGCAGTACTTC. This translates into CASRPGTGPYEQYF.

This clonotype was counted only a few times. The V and J genes are TRBV2 and TRBJ1-5; D is undetermined. V lost 3 bases and J 4 bases, leaving 4 bases between the germline ends. The germline gives CDR1 SNHLY, CDR2 FYNNEI. The CDR3 length is 12 residues. CDR3 in DNA: TGTGCCAGCAGTGAGATTAATCAGCCCCAGCATTTT. This gives the protein CASSEINQPQHF.

This clonotype was seen ten or more times. The V call is TRBV2, the J call TRBJ2-7; the D gene is possibly TRBD2 (6 bases). The germline V and J ends were trimmed by 8 bases and 12 bases, with 20 bases remaining between them. This CDR3 has 12 amino acids. The germline V gene has CDR1 SNHLY and CDR2 FYNNEI. The CDR3 is CASSRGVSRGYF. The CDR3 DNA reads as TGTGCCAGCTCGCGGGGTGTGTCCAGAGGGTACTTC.

This clonotype was counted many times. The chain combines TRBV29-1 with TRBJ2-1; D call uncertain. CDR3 length: 12 residues. Trimming took off 4 bases at V and 6 bases at J, with 10 bases between the two ends. Looked up from germline, CDR1 is SQVTM and CDR2 is ANQGSEA. CDR3 protein: CSVAPQPNEQFF. DNA of the CDR3: TGCAGCGTTGCACCGCAGCCCAATGAGCAGTTCTTC.

This chain uses TRBV5-1 with TRBJ2-2; TRBD1 aligns across 9 bases. V gave up 4 bases and J gave up 4 bases; unmatched junction bases: 8. This CDR3 comprises 16 residues. Germline values: CDR1 SGHRS, CDR2 YFSETQ. This CDR3 reads CASSGTGTGRTGELFF. The CDR3 DNA follows: TGCGCCAGCAGCGGAACCGGGACAGGGCGCACCGGGGAGCTGTTTTTT. The full variable domain, its missing parts supplied by reference TRBV5-1 and TRBJ2-2, is KAGVTQTPRYLIKTRGQQVTLSCSPISGHRSVSWYQQTPGQGLQFLFEYFSETQRNKGNFPGRFSGRQFSNSRSEMNVSTLELGDSALYLCASSGTGTGRTGELFFGEGSRLTVL.